This T cell receptor (beta chain) emerged from a study of T cell repertoires in cytomegalovirus infection. Study-wide context: Matching HLA type and CMV infection were both indicated by public TCR beta signatures.

TCRdb reprocessed the reads with MiXCR, giving one entry per CDR3 protein. The sample includes tens of thousands of distinct CDR3 sequences, under 5% seen only once; the top ten take approximately 20%. The table lists this clonotype with many counts. Trimming took off 1 base at V and 0 bases at J, with 13 bases between the two ends. The CDR3 is 17 amino acids. CDR1 is SGHTA, CDR2 FQGNSA, per germline. This receptor was obtained from a human donor in good health (CMV status not recorded). Some clones in this sample may be carry-over from other donors' samples. The sample taken for sequencing was PBMCs. The genes are TRBV7-2 and TRBJ2-4; D uncertain. The CDR3: CASSLVGSLIAKNIQYF. DNA for the CDR3: TGTGCCAGCAGCTTAGTTGGCAGCCTCATAGCCAAAAACATTCAGTACTTC.